This T cell receptor beta chain is drawn from a study of shared clonotypes between healthy human individuals. About the research overall: Participating donors consisted of two women and a few men aged 18 to 49. Findings and limits, study-wide: Clonotype sharing among donors likely depends on sequencing depth. Only a few donors were included, so the genetic and exposure-history diversity represented was limited. Apart from blood, nothing was sampled; tissue repertoires likely differ.

CDR1 is MNHNS and CDR2 is SASEGT in the germline V gene. Trimming removed 7 bases from V and 4 bases from J, with 14 bases in between. This CDR3 contains 14 residues. On this clone: The antigen remains unidentified.

Assay: immunoSEQ multiplex PCR; the TCRdb copy retains only in-frame clones and omits some. The data contain about 490,000 clones, around 80% of them singletons. Sequencing input: PBMCs. The TCR originated in a woman between 40 and 50 years old in good health. Some clones in this sample may be carry-over from other donors' samples. The rearrangement joins TRBV6-1 to TRBJ2-1, with D maybe TRBD1 (6 bases). CDR3 nucleotide sequence: TGTGCCAGCACCTTGGACAGCCGGTACAATGAGCAGTTCTTC. Translation: CASTLDSRYNEQFF.